The 26 T cell receptor beta chains presented below share a single source sample, sequenced in a study of shared clonotypes between healthy human individuals. Measured with immunoSEQ multiplex PCR; TCRdb has only the in-frame clones, and not every one. The data hold hundreds of thousands of clones, with nearly 97% observed a single time. CD45RO-negative, CCR7-positively selected cells formed the naive CD8 fraction, excluding terminally differentiated effector memory CD45RA+ cells. Material: naive CD8+ T cells sorted from blood. These receptors were obtained from a woman aged 30 to 39 in good health.

This clone was seen a single time. This rearrangement joins TRBV5-1 to TRBJ2-7; possible D gene TRBD2, 5 bases. Trimming pared 4 bases from V and 3 bases from J, leaving 14 bases between. Germline CDR1 is SGHRS and CDR2 is YFSETQ. The CDR3 runs 14 residues. CDR3 region: CASSPSGRNYEQYF. The CDR3 coding sequence is TGCGCCAGCAGCCCCAGCGGCAGAAACTACGAGCAGTACTTC.

J is TRBJ2-1 and V is TRBV11-2; 10 nucleotides agree with TRBD2. Germline CDR1 and CDR2: SGHAT and FQNNGV. J gave up 14 bases and V 5 bases, and 15 bases lay outside the gene matches. The CDR3 runs to 15 residues. As DNA, the CDR3 is TGTGCCAGCAGCCATCCGGGACTAGCGTACCCCCCGGAGTTCTTC. Translation: CASSHPGLAYPPEFF.

In the case of this clone: Different DNA sequences within this sample yield the same CDR3. The chain combines TRBV27 with TRBJ2-1; no firm D call. The CDR3 runs 13 residues. The germline V gene has CDR1 MNHEY and CDR2 SMNVEV (reference sequence). The germline V and J ends were trimmed by 0 bases and 4 bases, with 4 bases remaining between them. The CDR3 coding sequence is TGTGCCAGCAGTTTATCAGCATACAATGAGCAGTTCTTC. This codes for CASSLSAYNEQFF.

The chain employs TRBV7-9 and TRBJ1-1, with 7 bases matching TRBD1. CDR1 and CDR2 from the germline V gene are SEHNR and FQNEAQ (reference sequence). V dropped 6 bases and J dropped 6; count of bases not matched to a gene: 7. This CDR3 comprises 13 residues. CDR3 in DNA: TGTGCCAGCAGACAGACAGGGAAAGCTGAAGCTTTCTTT. Translated, it gives CASRQTGKAEAFF. Full variable domain (rest looked up from reference TRBV7-9 and TRBJ1-1): DTGVSQNPRHKITKRGQNVTFRCDPISEHNRLYWYRQTLGQGPEFLTYFQNEAQLEKSRLLSDRFSAERPKGSFSTLEIQRTEQGDSAMYLCASRQTGKAEAFFGQGTRLTVV.

V usage is TRBV30 and J usage is TRBJ2-5; no definite D call. The tail of the sequence fits TRBJ2-7 better, so the J call may be wrong. CDR1 is GTSNPN and CDR2 is SVGIG in the germline V gene (reference sequence). The length of the CDR3 is 11 residues. The CDR3 loop reads CAWSGIYEQYF. Written as DNA, the CDR3 is TGTGCCTGGAGTGGGATCTACGAGCAGTACTTC.

The chain links TRBV6-5 to TRBJ2-7; 9 nucleotides line up with TRBD2. The CDR3 totals 15 residues. Germline CDR1 reads MNHEY; CDR2 reads SVGAGI. V was pared by 4 bases and J by 0 bases, with 4 bases of the junction left unmatched. The CDR3 loop is CASSSSGMSSYEQYF. Written as DNA, the CDR3 is TGTGCCAGCAGTTCTAGCGGGATGAGCTCCTACGAGCAGTACTTC.

The V and J genes are TRBV10-1 and TRBJ2-7; D unclear. Germline values: CDR1 WNHNN, CDR2 SYGVQD (reference sequence). Deletions cut 3 bases from V and 3 bases from J, with 6 bases between. The CDR3 loop spans 12 amino acids. This chain's CDR3 is CASSDGHYEQYF. DNA for the CDR3: TGCGCCAGCAGTGACGGTCACTACGAGCAGTACTTC.

V is TRBV28 and J is TRBJ2-5; 8 nucleotides match TRBD2. Germline lookup yields CDR1 MDHEN and CDR2 SYDVKM. Trimming took 6 bases from V and 4 from J; bases not matched to a gene: 7. This CDR3 is built from 14 residues. The CDR3 protein is CASRPPGLGETQYF. CDR3 sequence (DNA): TGTGCCAGCAGACCTCCGGGACTAGGAGAGACCCAGTACTTC.

The rearrangement uses TRBV19 and TRBJ2-3; D is possibly TRBD2 (6 bases). The CDR3 length is 12 residues. With 11 bases removed from V and 4 bases from J, the gap between germline ends came to 13 bases. Per the germline V gene, CDR1 is LNHDA and CDR2 is SQIVND (reference sequence). The DNA for the CDR3 is TGTGCCGTAGTCGGAGGGCCAGATACGCAGTATTTT. This codes for CAVVGGPDTQYF.

This chain joins TRBV7-9 and TRBJ1-1, with unresolved D. This CDR3 is built from 14 residues. V lost 5 bases, J lost 6 bases, and 16 bases lay in between. The germline V gene encodes CDR1 SEHNR and CDR2 FQNEAQ (reference sequence). DNA for the CDR3: TGTGCCAGCAGCCCGCCCTCCGGGAATCCTGAAGCTTTCTTT. It codes for CASSPPSGNPEAFF.

As concerns this clone: One end of the junction varies from germline; a read error may be responsible. In DNA, the CDR3 is TGCGCCAGCAGCCATGGGACTAGCGGGAGCATAGATACGCAGTATTTT. This sequence encodes CASSHGTSGSIDTQYF. The V call is TRBV4-1, the J call TRBJ2-3, with 14 nucleotides matching TRBD2. CDR1 and CDR2 (germline): MGHRA, YSYEKL. The CDR3 covers 16 residues.

The rearrangement joins TRBV27 to TRBJ2-6; D is uncertain. Trimming took off 4 bases at V and 0 bases at J, with 7 bases between the two ends. The CDR3 runs to 15 residues. CDR1 MNHEY and CDR2 SMNVEV come from the germline V gene (reference sequence). This CDR3 reads CASSWAISGANVLTF. DNA of the CDR3: TGTGCCAGCAGTTGGGCTATCTCTGGGGCCAACGTCCTGACTTTC.

The chain combines TRBV30 with TRBJ1-4, with 8 bases lining up with TRBD1. Germline loops: CDR1 GTSNPN, CDR2 SVGIG (reference sequence). This CDR3 contains 15 residues. Losses at the gene ends were 0 bases for V and 5 bases for J; bases not matched to a gene: 5. The CDR3 nucleotides read TGTGCCTGGAGTGTACTCCGGACAGGGAATGAAAAACTGTTTTTT. This sequence encodes CAWSVLRTGNEKLFF.

The J gene is TRBJ2-7, the V gene TRBV6-5; tentative D call: TRBD1 (5 bases). Germline assignment: CDR1 MNHEY and CDR2 SVGAGI. The CDR3 length is 13 residues. Trimming removed 6 bases from V and 2 bases from J, with 11 bases in between. The CDR3 reads CASSPDRTYEQYF. As DNA, the CDR3 is TGTGCCAGCAGCCCCGACAGAACCTACGAGCAGTACTTC.

The chain employs TRBV30 and TRBJ2-5; weak D call: TRBD2 (7 bases). This CDR3 comprises 12 residues. Trimming removed 7 bases at V and 5 bases at J, with 14 bases between. Germline V gene data show CDR1 as GTSNPN and CDR2 as SVGIG (reference sequence). In DNA, the CDR3 is TGTGCCTTAGGGGGAGGGTTGGAGACCCAGTACTTC. This gives the protein CALGGGLETQYF.

This sequence joins TRBV13 and TRBJ2-3; D is uncertain. The CDR3 runs to 15 residues. With 0 bases removed from V and 0 bases from J, the gap between germline ends came to 7 bases. CDR1 is PRHDT and CDR2 is FYEKMQ in the germline V gene (reference sequence). The CDR3 DNA follows: TGTGCCAGCAGCTTAGGAGAAACTAGCACAGATACGCAGTATTTT. Amino acid sequence: CASSLGETSTDTQYF.

This chain uses TRBV28 with TRBJ1-4, with TRBD1 matching over 8 bases. V lost 7 bases and J lost 8; bases outside the gene matches: 12. This CDR3 has 15 residues. The germline CDR1 and CDR2 sequences are MDHEN and SYDVKM. The CDR3 DNA reads as TGTGCCAGCACCATGACAGGGGAATTTCGGGAAAAACTGTTTTTT. Its translation is CASTMTGEFREKLFF.

The chain links TRBV27 to TRBJ1-5; maybe TRBD1 (6 bases). V was shortened by 5 bases and J by 4 bases, with 12 bases between the two germline ends. This CDR3 has 14 amino acids. Germline CDR1 and CDR2: MNHEY and SMNVEV (reference sequence). DNA for the CDR3: TGTGCCAGCAGTATGACAGGATTTAATCAGCCCCAGCATTTT. It translates to CASSMTGFNQPQHF.

This chain joins TRBV5-1 and TRBJ2-1, with 7 bases lining up with TRBD1. CDR3 length: 13 amino acids. Germline lookup yields CDR1 SGHRS and CDR2 YFSETQ. Trimming took 3 bases from V and 5 from J; bases not matched to a gene: 2. DNA of the CDR3: TGCGCCAGCAGCTCGACAGGGAACAATGAGCAGTTCTTC. Translating it yields CASSSTGNNEQFF.

V and J are TRBV7-9 and TRBJ2-7; TRBD1 matches 7 bases. Germline V CDR1 and CDR2: SEHNR, FQNEAQ (reference sequence). This CDR3 region has 14 residues. The V gene end was trimmed by 5 bases and the J gene end by 2 bases; junction bases not matched to a gene: 6. The CDR3 DNA sequence: TGTGCCAGCAGCACTCGACAGGGACCCTACGAGCAGTACTTC. Translation: CASSTRQGPYEQYF.

This clone was seen only once. The chain joins TRBV29-1 to TRBJ1-2; 9 bases match TRBD1. J lost 4 bases, V lost 6 bases, and 3 bases had no gene match. The CDR3 totals 12 residues. The V gene's germline CDR1 is SQVTM and CDR2 ANQGSEA. CDR3 nucleotide sequence: TGCAGCGTGGGACAGGGTGCCTATGGCTACACCTTC. This codes for CSVGQGAYGYTF. Looking up the rest from reference TRBV29-1 and TRBJ1-2 gives the full variable domain: SAVISQKPSRDICQRGTSLTIQCQVDSQVTMMFWYRQQPGQSLTLIATANQGSEATYESGFVIDKFPISRPNLTFSTLTVSNMSPEDSSIYLCSVGQGAYGYTFGSGTRLTVV.

On this clone: One junction end does not reproduce the germline sequence, and a read error may be involved. The rearrangement uses TRBV20-1 and TRBJ1-2; D unclear. The germline CDR1 and CDR2 sequences are DFQATT and SNEGSKA (reference sequence). This CDR3 contains 8 residues. CDR3 coding DNA: TGCAGTGCTAGAGGGGCCAACTTC. Amino acids: CSARGANF.

The chain links TRBV9 to TRBJ2-1; 8 nucleotides align to TRBD1. From germline, CDR1 is SGDLS and CDR2 YYNGEE. J lost 7 bases, V lost 4 bases, and 13 bases had no gene match. There are 16 residues in the CDR3. The CDR3 protein is CASSTQTGAEENEQFF. As DNA, the CDR3 is TGTGCCAGCAGCACACAGACAGGGGCCGAGGAAAATGAGCAGTTCTTC.

The rearrangement joins TRBV9 to TRBJ2-7; a possible D gene is TRBD1 (5 bases). Trimming stripped 4 bases from V and 7 bases from J, with 12 bases between. Looked up from germline, CDR1 is SGDLS and CDR2 is YYNGEE. CDR3 size: 12 residues. This CDR3 reads CASSSDTGEQYF. The CDR3 region has the DNA TGTGCCAGCAGCTCCGATACAGGAGAGCAGTACTTC.

This chain links TRBV7-9 with TRBJ1-1; no definite D call. This CDR3 comprises 15 residues. V was trimmed by 4 bases and J by 1 base, leaving 13 bases between them. CDR1 is SEHNR, CDR2 FQNEAQ, per germline (reference sequence). CDR3 region: CASSSIPWGNTEAFF. For the CDR3, the DNA is TGTGCCAGCAGCTCCATCCCGTGGGGGAACACTGAAGCTTTCTTT.

This clone appeared once. The DNA for the CDR3 is TGTGCCAGCAGTCGGGACTCTCTTACGCAGTATTTT. It encodes CASSRDSLTQYF. The V call is TRBV2, the J call TRBJ2-3; D perhaps matches TRBD2 (6 bases). The germline CDR1 and CDR2 sequences are SNHLY and FYNNEI. The CDR3 is 12 amino acids. V was cut by 5 bases and J by 8 bases, with 11 bases left in between.